These T cell receptor beta chains were read from a single sample in a study of T cell repertoires in aging, cancer and after chemotherapy. TCRdb re-analysed the multiplex PCR reads in MiXCR, keeping a single row per CDR3 protein. The sample includes a few thousand distinct CDR3 sequences, roughly a quarter of them seen just once. The sequencing sample was made of blood. The receptor set was obtained from a human donor in good health. The CDR3 runs from the conserved cysteine through the conserved F or W. The order of the fields is clone size, V gene, J gene, D gene, CDR3 protein, CDR3 DNA. The D gene is left open where the match is weak. Only some rows state a clone size, as once, few, many or a class for expanded clones.

NA	TRBV5-4	TRBJ2-4	NA	CASSREQSAKNIQYF	TGTGCCAGCAGCCGCGAACAGTCGGCCAAAAACATTCAGTACTTC
large	TRBV29-1	TRBJ2-2	NA	CSVSGGTGELFF	TGCAGCGTCTCCGGCGGAACCGGGGAGCTGTTTTTT
NA	TRBV7-2	TRBJ2-7	NA	CASRSARESEQYF	TGTGCCAGCAGATCCGCCCGAGAATCCGAGCAGTACTTC
NA	TRBV28	TRBJ1-2	NA	CASSLSTVYGYTF	TGTGCCAGCAGTTTATCGACAGTCTATGGCTACACCTTC
NA	TRBV13	TRBJ2-1	NA	CASSFGLDGSYNEQFF	TGTGCCAGCAGCTTCGGGCTGGATGGCTCCTACAATGAGCAGTTCTTC
medium-sized	TRBV5-6	TRBJ2-3	TRBD2	CASGERESTDTQYF	TGTGCCAGCGGTGAGCGGGAGAGCACAGATACGCAGTATTTT
medium-sized	TRBV6-5	TRBJ1-3	NA	CASSSSPPQTGKASGNTIYF	TGTGCCAGCAGTTCTAGTCCCCCCCAAACAGGGAAGGCGTCTGGAAACACCATATATTTT
NA	TRBV18	TRBJ1-1	NA	CASSRTQNTEAFF	TGTGCCAGCTCACGGACCCAGAACACTGAAGCTTTCTTT
medium-sized	TRBV19	TRBJ2-7	NA	CASSIGQSYEQYF	TGTGCCAGTAGTATTGGGCAGTCCTACGAGCAGTACTTC
NA	TRBV19	TRBJ1-1	NA	CATERSSTFNTEAFF	TGTGCCACCGAGAGGTCGAGCACGTTTAACACTGAAGCTTTCTTT
large	TRBV27	TRBJ2-3	NA	CASGIIWDTQYF	TGTGCCAGCGGAATCATCTGGGATACGCAGTATTTT
few	TRBV10-1	TRBJ2-1	NA	CASSAYRDAENEQFF	TGCGCCAGCAGTGCGTACCGAGACGCGGAGAATGAGCAGTTCTTC
NA	TRBV20-1	TRBJ2-7	NA	CSAPDTRSYEQYF	TGCAGTGCTCCCGACACTCGCTCCTACGAGCAGTACTTC
medium-sized	TRBV19	TRBJ1-6	NA	CASSIVGGRDSPLHF	TGTGCCAGTAGTATAGTCGGGGGAAGGGATTCACCCCTCCACTTT
medium-sized	TRBV20-1	TRBJ2-7	TRBD2	CSAREGGREYEQYF	TGCAGTGCTAGAGAGGGCGGGAGGGAATACGAGCAGTACTTC
medium-sized	TRBV6-1	TRBJ1-2	TRBD1	CASTLQGASYGYTF	TGTGCCAGCACCCTACAGGGGGCGAGCTATGGCTACACCTTC
NA	TRBV28	TRBJ2-7	NA	CASSPPARRPPDYEQYF	TGTGCCAGCAGTCCCCCCGCCAGGCGCCCGCCGGACTACGAGCAGTACTTC
medium-sized	TRBV18	TRBJ2-7	NA	CASAGAESSYEQYF	TGTGCCAGCGCAGGGGCGGAGAGCTCCTACGAGCAGTACTTC
few	TRBV30	TRBJ1-1	NA	CAWRVNTEAFF	TGTGCCTGGAGGGTGAACACTGAAGCTTTCTTT
NA	TRBV21-1	TRBJ2-5	NA	CADFRETQYF	TGTGCCGACTTTCGGGAGACCCAGTACTTC
NA	TRBV5-1	TRBJ2-7	NA	CASSLQQPSYEQYF	TGCGCCAGCAGCTTACAACAGCCCTCCTACGAGCAGTACTTC
NA	TRBV20-1	TRBJ2-1	NA	CSARDPSQTLTNEQFF	TGCAGTGCTAGAGACCCCTCACAGACGCTAACAAATGAGCAGTTCTTC
NA	TRBV20-1	TRBJ2-3	TRBD2	CSARDRGSSTDTQYF	TGCAGTGCTAGAGATCGCGGGAGTAGCACAGATACGCAGTATTTT
NA	TRBV20-1	TRBJ2-7	TRBD2	CSARAGLAGGPSYEQYF	TGCAGTGCTAGAGCGGGACTAGCGGGGGGGCCCTCCTACGAGCAGTACTTC
medium-sized	TRBV6-5	TRBJ2-5	NA	CASSHPTQETQYF	TGTGCCAGCAGTCACCCAACGCAAGAGACCCAGTACTTC
NA	TRBV30	TRBJ2-5	NA	CAWSVGAPDGAGTQYF	TGTGCCTGGAGTGTAGGCGCCCCGGACGGGGCAGGGACCCAGTACTTC
few	TRBV12-3/TRBV12-4	TRBJ2-1	NA	CASSLGAGANEQFF	TGTGCCAGCAGTTTAGGAGCAGGGGCAAATGAGCAGTTCTTC
medium-sized	TRBV29-1	TRBJ2-7	TRBD2	CSVLGIGATSGLYEQYF	TGCAGCGTTCTAGGAATCGGCGCGACTAGCGGGCTATACGAGCAGTACTTC
once	TRBV6-5	TRBJ1-5	NA	CASYKTPRGAGQPQHF	TGTGCCAGCTACAAGACCCCGAGGGGCGCGGGTCAGCCCCAGCATTTT
NA	TRBV14	TRBJ2-5	NA	CASSQGWDTQYF	TGTGCCAGCAGTCAAGGCTGGGACACCCAGTACTTC
medium-sized	TRBV6-1	TRBJ1-4	TRBD1	CASTPQGQGTEKLFF	TGTGCCAGCACCCCACAGGGACAGGGAACGGAAAAACTGTTTTTT
medium-sized	TRBV19	TRBJ2-7	NA	CASSPGGLKQYF	TGTGCCAGTAGCCCCGGGGGACTGAAGCAGTACTTC
NA	TRBV14	TRBJ2-3	NA	CASSPWEADTQYF	TGTGCCAGCAGCCCCTGGGAGGCAGATACGCAGTATTTT
few	TRBV4-3	TRBJ1-4	NA	CASSQGGGYNEKLFF	TGCGCCAGCAGCCAAGGAGGGGGTTACAATGAAAAACTGTTTTTT
few	TRBV12-3/TRBV12-4	TRBJ1-5	NA	CASSTSHGAYSNQPQHF	TGTGCCAGCAGTACCTCCCATGGGGCCTATAGCAATCAGCCCCAGCATTTT
medium-sized	TRBV6-1	TRBJ2-3	NA	CASSEEGRKTDTQYF	TGTGCCAGCAGTGAAGAGGGCCGAAAAACAGATACGCAGTATTTT
NA	TRBV20-1	TRBJ1-3	TRBD1	CSARVNRGTGNTIYF	TGCAGTGCTAGAGTAAACAGGGGGACTGGAAACACCATATATTTT
few	TRBV27	TRBJ1-1	NA	CASSPLGRDTEAFF	TGTGCCAGCAGCCCTCTCGGTCGGGACACTGAAGCTTTCTTT
NA	TRBV28	TRBJ1-3	TRBD1	CASSLASDRDGNTIYF	TGTGCCAGCAGTTTGGCCTCGGACAGGGACGGAAACACCATATATTTT
NA	TRBV20-1	TRBJ1-2	NA	CSASFLGVGYGYTF	TGCAGTGCTAGTTTTTTAGGGGTTGGCTATGGCTACACCTTC
few	TRBV5-1	TRBJ1-2	NA	CASQSDRNYGYTF	TGCGCCAGCCAGAGCGACAGGAACTATGGCTACACCTTC
once	TRBV6-5	TRBJ1-2	TRBD1	CASSWDRLNYGYTF	TGTGCCAGCAGTTGGGACAGACTTAACTATGGCTACACCTTC
NA	TRBV7-6	TRBJ2-2	NA	CASRLNSNTGELFF	TGTGCCAGCAGGCTTAATTCGAACACCGGGGAGCTGTTTTTT
NA	TRBV20-1	TRBJ2-1	TRBD2	CSARPTSGGGEQFF	TGCAGTGCTAGACCGACTAGCGGGGGCGGTGAGCAGTTCTTC
medium-sized	TRBV29-1	TRBJ1-1	NA	CSCVGGTTEAFF	TGCAGCTGCGTCGGAGGGACCACTGAAGCTTTCTTT
few	TRBV5-4	TRBJ1-2	TRBD1	CASSFPQTGGAGGYTF	TGTGCCAGCAGCTTTCCTCAGACAGGGGGCGCCGGGGGCTACACCTTC
few	TRBV5-4	TRBJ1-1	NA	CASSLEKSRATEAFF	TGTGCCAGCAGCTTGGAGAAAAGCAGGGCCACTGAAGCTTTCTTT
medium-sized	TRBV7-6	TRBJ2-5	NA	CASSLRGTETQYF	TGTGCCAGCAGCTTGAGAGGGACGGAGACCCAGTACTTC
medium-sized	TRBV15	TRBJ2-1	NA	CATSPRGGYYNEQFF	TGTGCCACCAGCCCTCGAGGGGGGTATTACAATGAGCAGTTCTTC
NA	TRBV5-1	TRBJ1-1	NA	CASSSGGPTEAFF	TGCGCCAGCAGCTCTGGGGGTCCTACTGAAGCTTTCTTT
NA	TRBV7-2	TRBJ2-5	NA	CASSTQTAQETQYF	TGTGCCAGCAGCACTCAGACAGCTCAAGAGACCCAGTACTTC
few	TRBV13	TRBJ2-1	TRBD2	CASSSRTSGGSSSYNEQFF	TGTGCCAGCAGCTCCCGGACTAGCGGGGGCTCTAGCTCCTACAATGAGCAGTTCTTC
medium-sized	TRBV6-5	TRBJ1-1	TRBD1	CASSASGGTEAFF	TGTGCCAGCAGCGCCTCAGGGGGCACTGAAGCTTTCTTT